The entry below gives a single T cell receptor (beta chain) sequence along with its context. Its specificity is unknown. The protocol was immunoSEQ multiplex PCR, while the TCRdb copy is restricted to in-frame clones and leaves out a portion. The sample holds some 70,000 clones, 88% seen once. These data originate in a study of chemoradiotherapy in HPV16-positive cancers. Notes on the study in general: The functional HPV-specific definition rests on just two HPV16-positive patients. Candidate HPV-specific clones and E7-related TCR motifs grew in tumor during treatment. HPV-responsive T-cell expansion during chemoradiotherapy was linked to improved recurrence-free survival in HPV16-positive patients.

Repeated repertoire sampling spanned the course of chemoradiotherapy. The clonotype originates from a human donor with HPV-associated anogenital cancer. The sequencing used blood, collected from a patient who underwent chemoradiotherapy.

CDR3: CASSLVGQGYGYTF. The CDR3 bases are TGTGCCAGCAGCTTAGTGGGGCAGGGTTACGGCTACACCTTC. The V gene is TRBV7-2, the J gene TRBJ1-2, with D possibly being TRBD1 (5 bases). The CDR3 runs to 14 residues. Germline V gene sequence: CDR1 SGHTA, CDR2 FQGNSA. Trimming pared 1 base from V and 8 bases from J, leaving 14 bases between.